This T cell receptor beta chain was captured by sequencing in a study of blood T cell repertoires in COVID-19. The overall study: Whether acute or convalescent, the COVID-19 samples came from the United States, Italy and Spain. The cDNA or gDNA used as material had been derived from T cells, B-cell-depleted T cells, or PBMCs.

This CDR3 region has 14 residues. Losses at the gene ends were 9 bases for V and 3 bases for J; bases not matched to a gene: 7. The germline gives CDR1 LNHDA, CDR2 SQIVND (reference sequence). The table came from immunoSEQ multiplex PCR; TCRdb's copy has only in-frame clones and leaves some out. The table shows about 49,000 clones, with around 84% occurring only once. The TCR sequence derives from a man aged 50-60 years with acute or convalescent COVID-19. The chain employs TRBV19 and TRBJ2-3, with 9 bases lining up with TRBD2. The sequenced sample consisted of peripheral blood. The DNA of the CDR3 is TGTGCCAGCATTCCTAGCGGGAAAACAGATACGCAGTATTTT. This sequence encodes CASIPSGKTDTQYF.